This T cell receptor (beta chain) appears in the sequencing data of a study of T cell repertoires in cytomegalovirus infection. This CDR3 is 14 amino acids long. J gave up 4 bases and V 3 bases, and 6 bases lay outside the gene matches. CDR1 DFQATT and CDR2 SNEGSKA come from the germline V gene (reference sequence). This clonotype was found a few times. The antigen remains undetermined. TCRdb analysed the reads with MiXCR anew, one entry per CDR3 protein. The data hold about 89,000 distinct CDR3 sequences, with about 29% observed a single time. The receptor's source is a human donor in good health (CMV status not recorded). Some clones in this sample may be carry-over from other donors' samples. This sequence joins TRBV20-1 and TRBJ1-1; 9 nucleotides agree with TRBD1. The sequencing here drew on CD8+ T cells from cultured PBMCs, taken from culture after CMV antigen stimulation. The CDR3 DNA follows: TGCAGTGCTAGGCCGCTACAGGGGGCCACTGAAGCTTTCTTT. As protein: CSARPLQGATEAFF.